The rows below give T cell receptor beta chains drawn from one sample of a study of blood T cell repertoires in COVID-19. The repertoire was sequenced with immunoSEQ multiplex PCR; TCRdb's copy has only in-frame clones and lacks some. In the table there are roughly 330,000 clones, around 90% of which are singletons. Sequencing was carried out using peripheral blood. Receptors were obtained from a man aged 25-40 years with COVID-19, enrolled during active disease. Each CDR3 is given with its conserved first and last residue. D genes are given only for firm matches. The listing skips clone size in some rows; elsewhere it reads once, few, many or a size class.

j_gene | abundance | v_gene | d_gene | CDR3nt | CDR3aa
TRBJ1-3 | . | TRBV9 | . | TGTGCCAGCAGCGTATTTCTCTCTGGAAACACCATATATTTT | CASSVFLSGNTIYF
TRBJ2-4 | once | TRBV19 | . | TGTGCCAGTAGTACCCCAGGGAAGGGGGACAAAAACATTCAGTACTTC | CASSTPGKGDKNIQYF
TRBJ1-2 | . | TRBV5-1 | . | TGCGCCAGCTTCCCGGGGGGCTCTCCCTCAACTAACTATGGCTACACCTTC | CASFPGGSPSTNYGYTF
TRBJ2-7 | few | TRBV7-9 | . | TGTGCCAGCAGCCACTCCAAGCTTAATTCCGAGATGACTGTTGGGCAGTACTTC | CASSHSKLNSEMTVGQYF
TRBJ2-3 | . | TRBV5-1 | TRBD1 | TGCGCCAGCAGCCGGGGGCGGGGCAGGGGGCCGTCAGATACGCAGTATTTT | CASSRGRGRGPSDTQYF
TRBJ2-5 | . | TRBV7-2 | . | TGTGCCAGCAGCTTAGTTACGGGGGGCGAGACCCAGTACTTC | CASSLVTGGETQYF
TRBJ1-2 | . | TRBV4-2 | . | TGTGCCAGCAGCCAACCCTCCCGGGAATCTGGTGGCTATGGCTACACCTTC | CASSQPSRESGGYGYTF
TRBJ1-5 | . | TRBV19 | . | TGTGCCAGTAGTGTGACACTTTATCCTCAGCCCCAGCATTTT | CASSVTLYPQPQHF
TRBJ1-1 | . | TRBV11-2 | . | TGTGCCAGCAGCATAAAGGGACTTACCTCCACGGACACTGAAGCTTTCTTT | CASSIKGLTSTDTEAFF
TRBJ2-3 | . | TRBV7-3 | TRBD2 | TGTGCCAGCAGCTTGCGAGGCAGCGGGAGAAGCACAGATACGCAGTATTTT | CASSLRGSGRSTDTQYF
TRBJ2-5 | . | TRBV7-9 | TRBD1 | TGTGCCAGCAGCCCACAGGGGACAGCAGAGACCCAGTACTTC | CASSPQGTAETQYF